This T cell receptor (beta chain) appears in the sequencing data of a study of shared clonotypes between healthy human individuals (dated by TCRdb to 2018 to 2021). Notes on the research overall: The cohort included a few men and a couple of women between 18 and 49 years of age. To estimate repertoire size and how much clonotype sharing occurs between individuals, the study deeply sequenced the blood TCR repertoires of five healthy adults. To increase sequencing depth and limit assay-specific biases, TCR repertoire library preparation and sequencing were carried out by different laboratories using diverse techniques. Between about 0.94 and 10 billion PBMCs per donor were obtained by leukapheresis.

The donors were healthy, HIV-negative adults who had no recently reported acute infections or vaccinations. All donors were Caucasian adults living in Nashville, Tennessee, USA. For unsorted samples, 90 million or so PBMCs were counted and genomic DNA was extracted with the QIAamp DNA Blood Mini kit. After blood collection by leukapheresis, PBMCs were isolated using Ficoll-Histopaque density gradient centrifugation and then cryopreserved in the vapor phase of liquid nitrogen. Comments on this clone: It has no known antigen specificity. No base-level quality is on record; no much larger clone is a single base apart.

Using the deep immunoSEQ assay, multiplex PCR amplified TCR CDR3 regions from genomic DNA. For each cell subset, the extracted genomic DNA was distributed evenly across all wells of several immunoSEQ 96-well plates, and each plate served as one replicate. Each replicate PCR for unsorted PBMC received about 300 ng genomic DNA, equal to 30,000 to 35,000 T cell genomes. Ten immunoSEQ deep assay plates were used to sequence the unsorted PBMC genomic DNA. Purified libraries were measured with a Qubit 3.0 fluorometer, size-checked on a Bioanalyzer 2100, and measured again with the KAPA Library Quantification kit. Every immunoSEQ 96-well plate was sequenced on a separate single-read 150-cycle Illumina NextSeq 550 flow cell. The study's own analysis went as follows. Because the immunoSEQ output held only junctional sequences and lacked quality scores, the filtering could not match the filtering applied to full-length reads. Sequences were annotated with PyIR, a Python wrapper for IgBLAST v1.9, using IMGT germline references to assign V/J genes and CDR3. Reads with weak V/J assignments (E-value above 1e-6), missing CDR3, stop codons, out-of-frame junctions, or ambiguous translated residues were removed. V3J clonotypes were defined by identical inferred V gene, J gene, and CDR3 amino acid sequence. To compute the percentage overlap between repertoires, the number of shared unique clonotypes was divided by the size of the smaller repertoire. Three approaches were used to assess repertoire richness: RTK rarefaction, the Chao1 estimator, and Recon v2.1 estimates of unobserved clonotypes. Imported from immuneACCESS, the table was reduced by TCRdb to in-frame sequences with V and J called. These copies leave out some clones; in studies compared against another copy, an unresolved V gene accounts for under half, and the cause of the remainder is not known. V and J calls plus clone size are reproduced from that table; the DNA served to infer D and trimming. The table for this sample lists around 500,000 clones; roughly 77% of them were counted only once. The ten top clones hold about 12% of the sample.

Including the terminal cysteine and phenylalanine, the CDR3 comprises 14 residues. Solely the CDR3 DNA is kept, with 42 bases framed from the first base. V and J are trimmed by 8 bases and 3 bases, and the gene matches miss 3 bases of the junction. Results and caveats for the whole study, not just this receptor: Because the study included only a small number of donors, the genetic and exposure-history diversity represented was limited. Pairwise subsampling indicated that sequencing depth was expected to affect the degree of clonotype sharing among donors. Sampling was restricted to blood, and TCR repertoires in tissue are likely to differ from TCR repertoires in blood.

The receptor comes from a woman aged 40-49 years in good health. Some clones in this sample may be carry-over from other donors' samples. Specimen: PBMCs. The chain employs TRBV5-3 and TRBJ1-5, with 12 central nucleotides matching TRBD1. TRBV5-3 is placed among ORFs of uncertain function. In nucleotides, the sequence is TGTGCCAGCGGGACAGGGGGCCTCAATCAGCCCCAGCATTTT. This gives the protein CASGTGGLNQPQHF.